This T cell receptor beta chain was captured by sequencing in a study of T cells in Graves' hyperthyroidism and ophthalmopathy. TCR beta CDR3 region amplification was performed from RNA transcripts. A first-round RT-PCR of the TCR CDR3 used the HTBI primer set. TCRdb ran MiXCR on the multiplex PCR reads and lists one entry per CDR3 protein. The sample lists some 740,000 distinct CDR3 sequences; approximately 14% were seen once. In this sample, this clonotype turned up a few times. CDR3 size: 16 residues. Trimming took off 6 bases at V and 0 bases at J, with 15 bases between the two ends. Diagnosis of hyperthyroidism was new in patients aged 18 to 65, and its duration was under 2 months.

The V call is TRBV12-3 or TRBV12-4, the J call TRBJ2-4; D perhaps matches TRBD2 (7 bases). The receptor comes from a woman aged 18-30 years with Graves' hyperthyroidism. Sequenced input: blood. CDR3 residues: CASSGGNRVAKNIQYF. Written as DNA, the CDR3 is TGTGCCAGCAGCGGGGGGAACAGGGTAGCCAAAAACATTCAGTACTTC.